The clone carrying this T cell receptor (beta chain) has ten or more counts. Its antigen is currently unknown. This sample is drawn from a study of T-cell reconstitution after alpha-beta-depleted transplantation in children. V lost 8 bases, J lost 0 bases, and 10 bases lay in between. The CDR3 loop spans 12 amino acids. Germline V CDR1 and CDR2: SQVTM, ANQGSEA. Unique molecular identifiers featured in how the TCRbeta library was prepared. Each CDR3 protein is one row after TCRdb ran MiXCR on the PCR reads. Of fewer than 550,000 distinct CDR3 sequences listed, over 9.5% are singletons. Study results and caveats: Several hundred expanded graft clones reportedly gave rise to the alpha-beta T cells present about two months after transplant.

The V call is TRBV29-1, the J call TRBJ2-5; no firm D call. Sample: PBMCs, taken before TCRalphabeta/CD19-depleted stem cell transplant. This sequence originates from a child aged 2 to 10 with inherited bone marrow failure, due to receive a stem cell transplant. The CDR3 nucleotides read TGCAGCACAAAATCCTACCAAGAGACCCAGTACTTC. Protein sequence: CSTKSYQETQYF.